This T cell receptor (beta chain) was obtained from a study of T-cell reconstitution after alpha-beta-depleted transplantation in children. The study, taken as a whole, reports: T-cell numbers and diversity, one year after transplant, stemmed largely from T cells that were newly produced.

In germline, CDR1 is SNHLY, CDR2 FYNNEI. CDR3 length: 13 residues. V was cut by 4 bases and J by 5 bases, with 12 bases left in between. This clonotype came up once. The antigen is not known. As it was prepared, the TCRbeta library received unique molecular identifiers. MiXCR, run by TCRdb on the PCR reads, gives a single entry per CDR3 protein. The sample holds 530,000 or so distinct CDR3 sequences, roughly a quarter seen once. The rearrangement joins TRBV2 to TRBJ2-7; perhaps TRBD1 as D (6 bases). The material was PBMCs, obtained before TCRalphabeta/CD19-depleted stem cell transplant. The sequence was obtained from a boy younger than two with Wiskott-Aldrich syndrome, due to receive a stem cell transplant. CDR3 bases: TGTGCCAGCAGTGTTAGGGGGAGCCACGAGCAGTACTTC. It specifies CASSVRGSHEQYF.